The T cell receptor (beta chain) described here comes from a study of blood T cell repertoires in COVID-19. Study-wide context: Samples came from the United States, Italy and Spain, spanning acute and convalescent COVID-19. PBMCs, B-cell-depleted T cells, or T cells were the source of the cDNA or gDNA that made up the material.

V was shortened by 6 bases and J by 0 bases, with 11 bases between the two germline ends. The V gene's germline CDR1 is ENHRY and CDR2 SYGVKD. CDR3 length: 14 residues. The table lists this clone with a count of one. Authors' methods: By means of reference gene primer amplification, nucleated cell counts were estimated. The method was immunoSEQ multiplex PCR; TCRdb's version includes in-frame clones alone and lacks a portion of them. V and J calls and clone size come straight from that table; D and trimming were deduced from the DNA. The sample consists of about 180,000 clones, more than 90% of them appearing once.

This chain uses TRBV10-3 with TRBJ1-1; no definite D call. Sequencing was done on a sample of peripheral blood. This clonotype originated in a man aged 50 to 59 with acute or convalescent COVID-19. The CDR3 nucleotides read TGTGCCATCAGCGAGGGAGCTATGAACACTGAAGCTTTCTTT. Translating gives CAISEGAMNTEAFF.